Presented here are 14 T cell receptor beta chains from one specimen sequenced in a study of CD8 T cells in Susac syndrome (dated by TCRdb to about 2019). Receptor amplification or capture employed the immunoSEQ multiplex PCR assay. RNA was extracted using the RNeasy kit, and roughly 0.5 to 1 microgram was reverse transcribed with random hexamers. TCRdb handled the public reads itself, with Q25 trimming in fastp and clone calling in MiXCR, and kept productive beta chains. Rows are combined by CDR3 protein, so each entry shows the most common genes and DNA. The sample data list approximately 25,000 distinct CDR3 sequences, and around 95% of these were observed just once. 0.6% to 0.8% of the sample goes to the ten largest clones. Source material: CD8+ T cells from PBMCs. These receptors came from a human donor with Susac syndrome.

The genes are TRBV27 and TRBJ2-7; D is uncertain. CDR3 size: 12 residues. Trimming took 6 bases from V and 1 from J, leaving 7 bases between them. Germline loops: CDR1 MNHEY, CDR2 SMNVEV (reference sequence). CDR3 sequence (DNA): TGTGCCAGCAGCTCGGTATCCTACGAGCAGTACTTC. The encoded protein is CASSSVSYEQYF.

The CDR3 loop reads CASSESGGLRNEAFF. The CDR3 bases are TGTGCCAGCAGCGAGTCAGGGGGCTTGAGGAATGAAGCTTTCTTT. J is TRBJ1-1 and V is TRBV7-8, with TRBD1 matching 8 bases. Germline V CDR1 and CDR2: SGHVS, FQNEAQ. This CDR3 is built from 15 residues. The junction had 12 bases not matched to a gene; V was cut back by 5 bases and J by 7 bases.

The V gene is TRBV7-2, the J gene TRBJ2-7, with TRBD1 as a possible D gene (5 bases). This CDR3 is 12 amino acids long. Per the germline V gene, CDR1 is SGHTA and CDR2 is FQGNSA. Trimming took off 5 bases at V and 6 bases at J, with 11 bases between the two ends. The CDR3 region has the DNA TGTGCCAGCAGCATGTGGCAGGGCGAGCAGTACTTC. Amino acid sequence: CASSMWQGEQYF.

The chain uses TRBV5-6 and TRBJ1-2; D remains ambiguous. The germline V gene encodes CDR1 SGHDT and CDR2 YYEEEE. This CDR3 has 12 residues. V lost 6 bases to trimming and J lost 4 bases, with 10 bases between them. DNA for the CDR3: TGTGCCAGCAATCGAGTGAGCTATGGCTACACCTTC. It specifies CASNRVSYGYTF.

This clonotype has only one observation. The chain links TRBV5-6 to TRBJ1-5; TRBD1 matches at 7 bases. Germline CDR1 and CDR2: SGHDT and YYEEEE. The J segment lost 5 bases and the V segment lost 7 bases, leaving 6 bases of the junction unmatched. This CDR3 has 13 residues. CDR3 nucleotides: TGTGCCAGCGGCCCCCAGGGGGATCAGCCCCAGCATTTT. This translates into CASGPQGDQPQHF.

V is TRBV5-6 and J is TRBJ1-2; D unresolved. Germline CDR1 SGHDT, CDR2 YYEEEE. The CDR3 runs to 13 residues. Trimming cost V 4 bases and J 7 bases, with 14 bases left between them. The CDR3 bases are TGTGCCAGCAGCGCGTCGTTACTAGGTGGCTACACCTTC. This sequence encodes CASSASLLGGYTF.

The chain employs TRBV29-1 and TRBJ2-7; D might be TRBD1 (7 bases). Trimming pared 6 bases from V and 6 bases from J, leaving 30 bases between. This CDR3 is 17 amino acids long. Germline values: CDR1 SQVTM, CDR2 ANQGSEA. Written as DNA, the CDR3 is TGCAGCGTCGTAACAGGGGCGCTGTTGTTGGGACTTTCCGAGCAGTACTTC. Amino acid sequence: CSVVTGALLLGLSEQYF.

The chain has TRBV11-3 and TRBJ2-1, with TRBD2 identical over 10 bases. Per the germline V gene, CDR1 is SGHNT and CDR2 is YENEEA. The CDR3 is 16 residues long. V gave up 1 base and J gave up 2 bases; unmatched junction bases: 2. The CDR3 nucleotides are TGTGCCAGCAGCTTAGGGACTAGCGGACCCTACAATGAGCAGTTCTTC. Amino acid sequence: CASSLGTSGPYNEQFF.

CDR3 in DNA: TGTGCCAGCAGCTTTGAGACCAATGAGCAGTTCTTC. Its protein is CASSFETNEQFF. The rearrangement uses TRBV7-6 and TRBJ2-1; D is uncertain. Germline CDR1 reads SGHVS; CDR2 reads FNYEAQ. V was clipped by 3 bases and J by 6 bases, with 6 bases between them. The CDR3 has 12 amino acids.

The V gene is TRBV6-4, the J gene TRBJ2-3, with TRBD1 identical over 9 bases. V lost 4 bases to trimming and J lost 1 base; unmatched junction nucleotides: 0. The CDR3 totals 14 residues. Germline V gives CDR1 MRHNA, CDR2 SNTAGT. The CDR3 DNA follows: TGTGCCAGCAGTGGGACAGGGGGCACAGATACGCAGTATTTT. Its translation: CASSGTGGTDTQYF.

The J gene is TRBJ1-6, the V gene TRBV27; tentative D call: TRBD1 (5 bases). The CDR3 totals 15 residues. Deletions cut 6 bases from V and 2 bases from J, with 11 bases between. Looked up from germline, CDR1 is MNHEY and CDR2 is SMNVEV (reference sequence). The CDR3 DNA reads TGTGCCAGCAGCCTTGGGGGGGCCTATAATTCACCCCTCCACTTT. Translation: CASSLGGAYNSPLHF.

This chain uses TRBV6-1 with TRBJ2-1; 7 bases agree with TRBD1. The CDR3 spans 16 residues. The germline V gene encodes CDR1 MNHNS and CDR2 SASEGT. The J segment lost 8 bases and the V segment lost 6 bases, leaving 16 bases of the junction unmatched. CDR3 sequence reads: CASSFLDRAESDEQFF. In nucleotides, the CDR3 is TGTGCCAGCAGCTTCCTTGACAGGGCAGAGAGCGATGAGCAGTTCTTC.

The V and J genes are TRBV25-1 and TRBJ2-3; D unresolved. Germline CDR1 reads MGHDK; CDR2 reads SYGVNS. The V and J ends lost 4 bases and 0 bases respectively, with 8 bases between them. The CDR3 runs to 14 residues. CDR3 nucleotide sequence: TGTGCCAGCAGTGCTGAGTCTAGCACAGATACGCAGTATTTT. Translating gives CASSAESSTDTQYF.

The V gene is TRBV7-9, the J gene TRBJ2-3, with D maybe TRBD2 (6 bases). In germline, CDR1 is SEHNR, CDR2 FQNEAQ (reference sequence). Trimming cost V 5 bases and J 0 bases, with 15 bases left between them. This CDR3 has 16 amino acids. The CDR3 bases are TGTGCCAGCAGCGAAGAAGACGGGAGTAGCACAGATACGCAGTATTTT. Its translation: CASSEEDGSSTDTQYF.